This TCR beta chain was recorded in a study of blood T cell repertoires in COVID-19. Assignments of participants to cohorts depended upon their own reported clinical history. The CDR3 length is 16 residues. Germline V CDR1 and CDR2: SGHRS, YFSETQ. The trim removed 1 base at V and 4 bases at J, leaving 8 bases unmatched. Assay used: immunoSEQ multiplex PCR; TCRdb lists only in-frame clones, some missing. In the table there are roughly 200,000 clones, 85% of which are singletons. Material for sequencing was PBMCs or T cells enriched from blood (not recorded which). The rearrangement uses TRBV5-1 and TRBJ2-1, with 7 bases aligning to TRBD1. The source is a man aged 40-49 years who had recovered from COVID-19. CDR3 amino acids: CASSLNSVTGYNEQFF. CDR3 DNA: TGCGCCAGCAGCTTGAACTCCGTGACAGGGTACAATGAGCAGTTCTTC. Using reference TRBV5-1 and TRBJ2-1 for the parts outside the CDR3, the full variable domain is KAGVTQTPRYLIKTRGQQVTLSCSPISGHRSVSWYQQTPGQGLQFLFEYFSETQRNKGNFPGRFSGRQFSNSRSEMNVSTLELGDSALYLCASSLNSVTGYNEQFFGPGTRLTVL.